This TCR beta chain was captured by sequencing in a study of shared clonotypes between healthy human individuals. A word on this clone: As yet, its antigen is unknown.

Germline V gene data show CDR1 as GTSNPN and CDR2 as SVGIG (reference sequence). Deletions cut 3 bases from V and 5 bases from J, with 17 bases between. This CDR3 spans 15 amino acids. Study outcomes and limitations: Only blood was sampled; tissue repertoires likely differ.

This table comes from immunoSEQ multiplex PCR, and its TCRdb copy is limited to in-frame clones, with some not included. The sample contains over a million clones, under 80% of which appear only once. The chain recombines TRBV30 with TRBJ1-5; a weak D match, TRBD1 (5 bases). This TCR was recovered from a young man in good health. The sample taken for sequencing was memory CD4+ T cells sorted from blood. Subset meaning: CD45RA-negative fraction. Here the CDR3 DNA reads TGTGCCTGGAGCTTAGGGTCAGGGCCCTATCAGCCCCAGCATTTT. It translates to CAWSLGSGPYQPQHF.